Given below is one T cell receptor (beta chain) in context. This clone was counted once. Its antigen is unknown. Base qualities are not recorded, but no much larger clone differs from it by a single base. Based on the germline V gene, the CDR1 and CDR2 sequences are SGDLS and YYNGEE. V has 0 bases trimmed and J has 8 bases trimmed; junction bases matching no gene number 7. The CDR3 starts with the cysteine, ends with the phenylalanine, and has 16 residues. The read is trimmed to its CDR3 DNA, 48 bases read in frame from base 1. The data were obtained in a study of shared clonotypes between healthy human individuals (dated by TCRdb to 2018 to 2020). Regarding the complete study: The cohort included a few men and two women between 18 and 49 years of age. For each donor, CD4 naive and CD4 memory were each run on three plates, CD8 naive on two plates, and CD8 memory on one plate. To estimate repertoire size and how much clonotype sharing occurs between individuals, the study deeply sequenced the blood TCR repertoires of five healthy adults. To increase sequencing depth and limit assay-specific biases, TCR repertoire library preparation and sequencing were carried out by different laboratories using diverse techniques. Leukapheresis yielded between about 0.94 and 9 billion PBMCs per donor.

What the research found in general, with its limitations: Across four donors, 5% to 6% of naive CD4, approximately 4% of naive CD8, approximately 2.5% of memory CD4, and around 0.4% of memory CD8 clonotypes were shared. Even with the large sequencing depth, rarefaction of the sorted-subset datasets indicated that sequencing was incomplete. Clonotypes shared by all four sorted-subset donors showed higher generation probabilities than non-shared clonotypes. Estimated clonotype richness was generally larger for naive than for memory subsets. Only blood was sampled, and tissue TCR repertoires likely differ from those in blood. Pairwise subsampling indicated that sequencing depth was expected to affect the degree of clonotype sharing among donors. The genetic and exposure-history diversity represented was limited by the small number of donors.

Healthy HIV-negative adults with no recently reported acute infections or vaccinations were included as donors. Only Caucasian adults living in Nashville, Tennessee, USA were represented among the donors. CD4+ T cells were enriched by magnetic negative selection, after which naive cells were positively selected on CD45RA and the negative fraction was taken as the memory subset. Blood was obtained by leukapheresis, after which PBMCs were separated by Ficoll-Histopaque density gradient centrifugation and cryopreserved in liquid nitrogen vapor phase. Purity and quantity of every magnetically sorted T cell population were checked by analytical flow cytometry. Genomic DNA was isolated from every sorted fraction and measured by UV absorbance on a Nanodrop 2000c. Using the deep immunoSEQ assay, multiplex PCR amplified TCR CDR3 regions from genomic DNA. Extracted genomic DNA from each cell subset was spread evenly across all wells of several immunoSEQ 96-well plates, with each plate serving as a replicate. For sorted subsets, about 0.2 ug genomic DNA, equal to tens of thousands of T cell genomes, was loaded into each replicate PCR. Purified libraries were measured with a Qubit 3.0 fluorometer, size-checked on a Bioanalyzer 2100, and measured again with the KAPA Library Quantification kit. A separate single-read 150-cycle Illumina NextSeq 550 flow cell was used to sequence each immunoSEQ 96-well plate. For the original study's pipeline: Because only junctional sequences without quality scores were contained in the immunoSEQ output, filtering matching that applied to full-length reads could not be performed. Sequences were annotated with PyIR, a Python wrapper for IgBLAST v1.9, using IMGT germline references to assign V/J genes and CDR3. Reads were removed for weak V/J assignments (E-value above 1e-6), missing CDR3, stop codons, out-of-frame junctions, or ambiguous translated residues. V3J clonotypes were defined as sequences sharing an identical inferred V gene, J gene, and CDR3 amino acid sequence. Percentage overlap between repertoires was calculated by dividing the number of shared unique clonotypes by the size of the smaller repertoire. Repertoire richness was assessed with RTK rarefaction, the Chao1 estimator, and Recon v2.1 estimates of unobserved clonotypes. Generation probabilities were computed with OLGA for all TCRbeta clonotypes obtained by the gDNA method from several donors. Sourced from immuneACCESS, this table was stored by TCRdb with only in-frame sequences that have V and J called. A share of the clones is absent; for the studies checked, an unresolved V gene accounts for under half, and the remainder has no known explanation. V, J and clone size are taken as reported in that table, and D and trimming were inferred from the DNA itself. The sample profile shows roughly 1,600,000 clones; roughly 98.5% of them were found once. The ten largest clones take up about 0.4% of the sample.

The chain links TRBV9 with TRBJ2-2; 10 middle bases align to TRBD1. The sample consisted of naive CD4+ T cells sorted from blood. The cell subset or site tag for this specimen amounts to: CD45RA+ positively selected. The TCR was taken from a man aged 25 to 40 in good health. The nucleotides read TGTGCCAGCAGCGTAGCTTCGGGACAGGGGAGAGGGGAGCTGTTTTTT. Its protein reads: CASSVASGQGRGELFF.